These 16 T cell receptor beta chains originate from one sample sequenced in a study of neurological immune-mediated disorders. MiXCR, run by TCRdb on the 5' RACE reads, gives a single entry per CDR3 protein. The sample yields about 65,000 distinct CDR3 sequences, about 4% seen once. Input material: PBMCs. Receptor source: a man aged 50-60 years with multiple sclerosis.

This clonotype was seen ten or more times. The J gene is TRBJ1-2, the V gene TRBV28; D gene unclear. The CDR3 loop spans 13 amino acids. Germline V gene lookup returns CDR1 MDHEN and CDR2 SYDVKM. V lost 5 bases to trimming and J lost 4 bases, with 11 bases between them. Here the CDR3 reads CASSLHLSYGYTF. The CDR3 DNA follows: TGTGCCAGCAGTCTTCATTTATCCTATGGCTACACCTTC.

This clonotype was picked up many times. The rearrangement links TRBV20-1 to TRBJ2-7, with TRBD1 identical over 9 bases. Germline CDR1 DFQATT, CDR2 SNEGSKA (reference sequence). The junction had 7 bases not matched to a gene; V was cut back by 6 bases and J by 1 base. The CDR3 is 14 residues long. CDR3 loop: CSAAAGTGSYEQYF. DNA for the CDR3: TGCAGTGCCGCCGCGGGGACAGGGTCCTACGAGCAGTACTTC.

The table lists this clonotype with many counts. The chain has TRBV20-1 and TRBJ2-3; no reliable D call. Trimming removed 0 bases from V and 6 bases from J, with 13 bases in between. CDR3 length: 14 amino acids. Germline V gene sequence: CDR1 DFQATT, CDR2 SNEGSKA (reference sequence). Here the CDR3 DNA reads TGCAGTGCTAGAGATGGGCCTTCGGCGGATACGCAGTATTTT. The encoded protein is CSARDGPSADTQYF.

In its sample, this clonotype was seen a few times. The rearrangement uses TRBV5-6 and TRBJ2-4; no clear D. CDR1 SGHDT and CDR2 YYEEEE come from the germline V gene. V was cut by 2 bases and J by 1 base, with 13 bases left in between. The CDR3 runs to 16 residues. The CDR3 is CASSFYGTVAKNIQYF. The CDR3, as DNA: TGTGCCAGCAGCTTCTATGGCACAGTGGCCAAAAACATTCAGTACTTC.

The rearrangement links TRBV5-6 to TRBJ2-4; D not certain. CDR3 length equals 13 residues. The germline CDR1 and CDR2 sequences are SGHDT and YYEEEE. V was clipped by 2 bases and J by 4 bases, with 7 bases between them. CDR3 nucleotides: TGTGCCAGCAGCTTCGTCGGGAAAAACATTCAGTACTTC. Translating it yields CASSFVGKNIQYF.

This clonotype has ten or more counts. This chain uses TRBV12-3 or TRBV12-4 with TRBJ1-5; unclear D gene. This CDR3 comprises 12 residues. V was trimmed by 8 bases and J by 4 bases, leaving 9 bases between them. CDR3 in amino acids: CASATNNQPQHF. The CDR3 DNA reads TGTGCCAGCGCGACAAATAATCAGCCCCAGCATTTT.

The chain combines TRBV20-1 with TRBJ2-5, with 10 nucleotides matching TRBD1. Germline trimming cut 6 bases from V and 7 bases from J; bases unmatched to any gene: 14. CDR1 DFQATT and CDR2 SNEGSKA come from the germline V gene (reference sequence). The CDR3 runs 15 residues. CDR3 residues: CSACPGQGKIGTQYF. In nucleotides, the CDR3 is TGCAGTGCATGTCCGGGACAGGGGAAGATTGGGACCCAGTACTTC.

This clonotype occurred many times. V gene TRBV20-1 combines with J gene TRBJ1-6; D is uncertain. The CDR3 contains 16 residues. The V gene's germline CDR1 is DFQATT and CDR2 SNEGSKA (reference sequence). V lost 0 bases and J 5 bases, leaving 14 bases between the germline ends. In DNA, the CDR3 is TGCAGTGCTAGAGAAGTGGGGAACAGCAATAATTCACCCCTCCACTTT. Protein sequence: CSAREVGNSNNSPLHF.

This clonotype has at least ten counts. This chain connects TRBV5-1 to TRBJ1-4, with no clear D. The germline V gene encodes CDR1 SGHRS and CDR2 YFSETQ. This CDR3 comprises 16 residues. The V gene lost 0 bases and the J gene lost 7 bases, with 16 bases spanning the gap. The CDR3 DNA reads as TGCGCCAGCAGCTTGGAGGAAGTACGGGGAACTGAAAAACTGTTTTTT. Amino acid sequence: CASSLEEVRGTEKLFF. Full variable domain (rest looked up from reference TRBV5-1 and TRBJ1-4): KAGVTQTPRYLIKTRGQQVTLSCSPISGHRSVSWYQQTPGQGLQFLFEYFSETQRNKGNFPGRFSGRQFSNSRSEMNVSTLELGDSALYLCASSLEEVRGTEKLFFGSGTQLSVL.

At least ten counts were recorded for this clonotype. The genes are TRBV5-1 and TRBJ2-5; D gene unclear. Trimming took off 2 bases at V and 1 base at J, with 3 bases between the two ends. Germline-derived CDR1 and CDR2 are SGHRS and YFSETQ. The CDR3 has 12 amino acids. CDR3 coding DNA: TGCGCCAGCAGCTTTCTCCAAGAGACCCAGTACTTC. Residues: CASSFLQETQYF. The full variable domain, its missing parts supplied by reference TRBV5-1 and TRBJ2-5, is KAGVTQTPRYLIKTRGQQVTLSCSPISGHRSVSWYQQTPGQGLQFLFEYFSETQRNKGNFPGRFSGRQFSNSRSEMNVSTLELGDSALYLCASSFLQETQYFGPGTRLLVL.

This clonotype has a count of ten or more. The rearrangement uses TRBV20-1 and TRBJ2-1; 10 nucleotides align to TRBD2. The V gene end was trimmed by 3 bases and the J gene end by 5 bases; junction bases not matched to a gene: 4. Germline lookup yields CDR1 DFQATT and CDR2 SNEGSKA (reference sequence). This CDR3 region has 14 residues. The CDR3 DNA follows: TGCAGTGCTAGGAATAGCGGGGGGAACAATGAGCAGTTCTTC. Its translation is CSARNSGGNNEQFF.

With respect to this clonotype: A much larger clone differs from this one at a single base, so this may be a read error. The chain combines TRBV20-1 with TRBJ2-4, with 7 bases lining up with TRBD1. CDR1 and CDR2 (germline): DFQATT, SNEGSKA (reference sequence). This CDR3 is 13 amino acids long. The DNA for the CDR3 is TGCAGTGCTACCTGGGACAGTAAAAAAATTCAGTACTTC. It specifies CSATWDSKKIQYF.

This clonotype was seen many times. V is TRBV5-1 and J is TRBJ2-7; D is perhaps TRBD1 (8 bases). Germline assignment: CDR1 SGHRS and CDR2 YFSETQ. The CDR3 consists of 15 residues. The V end was cut by 3 bases, the J end by 3 bases, with 16 bases between. For the CDR3, the DNA is TGCGCCAGCAGCTGCAGCGGGACAGGTGACTACGAGCAGTACTTC. Protein: CASSCSGTGDYEQYF.

Many counts were recorded for this clonotype. This chain connects TRBV12-3 or TRBV12-4 to TRBJ2-1; D unresolved. The CDR3 has 14 amino acids. V dropped 4 bases and J dropped 0 bases, with 7 bases sitting between them. This chain's CDR3 is CASSSHSSYNEQFF. The CDR3 nucleotides are TGTGCCAGCAGTTCACATAGCTCCTACAATGAGCAGTTCTTC.

The sample holds many counts of this clonotype. DNA of the CDR3: TGCAGTGCTAGAGAATGGGGACAGGGGGGGACCCAGTACTTC. It specifies CSAREWGQGGTQYF. V is TRBV20-1 and J is TRBJ2-5; 11 bases are shared with TRBD1. This CDR3 spans 14 amino acids. Trimming removed 0 bases from V and 7 bases from J; junction bases left unmatched: 4. The germline CDR1 and CDR2 sequences are DFQATT and SNEGSKA (reference sequence).

This clonotype was counted at least ten times. The rearrangement joins TRBV20-1 to TRBJ1-5, with D perhaps matching TRBD1 (6 bases). The CDR3 contains 16 residues. Germline CDR1 DFQATT, CDR2 SNEGSKA (reference sequence). Trimming took off 5 bases at V and 6 bases at J, with 23 bases between the two ends. CDR3 DNA: TGCAGTGCTGGGGAAAGCGGAAGGGGGTCCAGTCAGCCCCAGCATTTT. The encoded protein is CSAGESGRGSSQPQHF.